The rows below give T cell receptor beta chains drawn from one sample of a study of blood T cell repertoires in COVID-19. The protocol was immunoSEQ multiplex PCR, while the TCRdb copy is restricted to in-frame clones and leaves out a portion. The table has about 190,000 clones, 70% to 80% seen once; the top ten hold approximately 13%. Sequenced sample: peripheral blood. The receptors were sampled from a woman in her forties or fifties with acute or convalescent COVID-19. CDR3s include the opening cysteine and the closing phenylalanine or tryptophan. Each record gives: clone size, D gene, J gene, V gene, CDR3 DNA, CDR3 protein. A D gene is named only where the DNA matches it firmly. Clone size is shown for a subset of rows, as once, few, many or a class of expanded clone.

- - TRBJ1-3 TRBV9 TGTGCCAGCAGCGTAGCCTTCTCTGGAAACACCATATATTTT CASSVAFSGNTIYF
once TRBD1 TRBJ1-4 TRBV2 TGTGCCAGCAGAAGGGACAGGAGCTTTGCAACTAATGAAAAACTGTTTTTT CASRRDRSFATNEKLFF
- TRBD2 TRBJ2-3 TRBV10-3 TGTGCCATCAGTGTAGCGGGGGGGCTATCAGATACGCAGTATTTT CAISVAGGLSDTQYF
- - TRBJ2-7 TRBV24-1 TGTGCCACCAGTTCAAATGGGGGGCAGGGGGACGAGCAGTACTTC CATSSNGGQGDEQYF
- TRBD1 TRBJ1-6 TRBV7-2 TGTGCCAGCAGCCCGGACAGGCCTTCACCCCTCCACTTT CASSPDRPSPLHF
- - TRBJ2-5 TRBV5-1 TGCGCCAGCAGCTTGGATTGGGGTGGAGGGACCCAGTACTTC CASSLDWGGGTQYF
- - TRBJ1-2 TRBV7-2 TGTGCCAGCAGCTTGTCAGCAGGCTATGGCTACACCTTC CASSLSAGYGYTF
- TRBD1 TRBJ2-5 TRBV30 TGTGCCTGGAGCCAGACAGGGGGCGCGACGCAGACCCAGTACTTC CAWSQTGGATQTQYF
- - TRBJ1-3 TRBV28 TGTGCCAGCGTAAACTCTGGAAACACCATATATTTT CASVNSGNTIYF
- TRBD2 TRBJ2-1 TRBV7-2 TGTGCCAGCAGCACCAGCGGGGCCTACAATGAGCAGTTCTTC CASSTSGAYNEQFF
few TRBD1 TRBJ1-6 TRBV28 TGTGCCAGCAGGAGACAGGGTCTCTTCAATTCACCCCTCCACTTT CASRRQGLFNSPLHF
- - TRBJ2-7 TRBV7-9 TGTGCCAGCAGCCTTACTAACTCCTACGAGCAGTACTTC CASSLTNSYEQYF
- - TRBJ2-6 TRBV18 TGTGCCAGCTCACCACCCCAGGGAACGGGGGCCAACGTCCTGACTTTC CASSPPQGTGANVLTF
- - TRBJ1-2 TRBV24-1 TGTGCCACCAGTGATCTCGACACGGGCTACACCTTC CATSDLDTGYTF
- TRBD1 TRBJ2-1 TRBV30 TGTGCCTGGAGTGGGGACAGGCGTTCCTACAATGAGCAGTTCTTC CAWSGDRRSYNEQFF
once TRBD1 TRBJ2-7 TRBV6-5 TGTGCCAGCAGTTACCGTAGGGGGCGCGGCGAGCAGTACTTC CASSYRRGRGEQYF
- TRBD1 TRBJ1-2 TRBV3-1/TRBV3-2 TGTGCCAGCAGCCAAGCGTCCGGGACAGGGGGCAACAATGGCTACACCTTC CASSQASGTGGNNGYTF
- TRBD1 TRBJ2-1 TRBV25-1 TGTGCCAGCAGTGTCCGGACAGGGTACAATGAGCAGTTCTTC CASSVRTGYNEQFF
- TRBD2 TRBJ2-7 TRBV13 TGTGCCAGCAGCATGAGCGGGAGAGGGTACGAGCAGTACTTC CASSMSGRGYEQYF
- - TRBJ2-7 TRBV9 TGTGCCAGCAGCGTAGATCCGGGGGGCCTCTACGAGCAGTACTTC CASSVDPGGLYEQYF
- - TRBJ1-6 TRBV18 TGTGCCAGCTCACCGTCGCCCACGGCGGATAATTCACCCCTCCACTTT CASSPSPTADNSPLHF
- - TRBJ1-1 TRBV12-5 TGTGCTAGTGGTTTGGCCTCTCAGGGGAACACTGAAGCTTTCTTT CASGLASQGNTEAFF
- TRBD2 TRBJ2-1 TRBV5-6 TGTGCCAGCAGCCCGGAAAGAGGAGCGGGAGAAGGAGAGCAGTTCTTC CASSPERGAGEGEQFF
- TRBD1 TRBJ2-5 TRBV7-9 TGTGCCAGCAGCTCCGGGGACAGGGGGTTGGAGACCCAGTACTTC CASSSGDRGLETQYF
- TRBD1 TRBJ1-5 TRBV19 TGTGCCAGTAGGATCGACAGGGATAGCAATCAGCCCCAGCATTTT CASRIDRDSNQPQHF
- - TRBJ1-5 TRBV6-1 TGTGCCAGCAGTGAGGCAGGGTATCAGCCCCAGCATTTT CASSEAGYQPQHF
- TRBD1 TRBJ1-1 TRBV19 TGTGCCAGTAGTATAGATCGGGTGAGGGGGCTCGGCACTGAAGCTTTCTTT CASSIDRVRGLGTEAFF
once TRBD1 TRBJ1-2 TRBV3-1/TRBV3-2 TGTGCCAGCAGCCAAGAATCGAACAGGGGTTATGGCTACACCTTC CASSQESNRGYGYTF
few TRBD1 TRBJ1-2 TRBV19 TGTGCCAGTAGCCAAGGACAGGGCCGCAACTATGGCTACACCTTC CASSQGQGRNYGYTF
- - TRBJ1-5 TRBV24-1 TGTGCCACCAGTGACGGGACAAAACTGGGAAGCAATCAGCCCCAGCATTTT CATSDGTKLGSNQPQHF
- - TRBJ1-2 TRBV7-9 TGTGCCAGCAGCTTATTAGAGGTGAATGGCTACACCTTC CASSLLEVNGYTF
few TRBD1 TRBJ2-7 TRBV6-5 TGTGCCAGCCAGAGGACAGGGGACGAGCAGTACTTC CASQRTGDEQYF
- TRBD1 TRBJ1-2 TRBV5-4 TGTGCCAGCAGCCTAACCTGGACAGGGGGCTACACCTTC CASSLTWTGGYTF
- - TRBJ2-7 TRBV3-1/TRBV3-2 TGTGCCAGCAGCCAAAAGGGTCCGGGAGCCTATCGGAGCGAGCAGTACTTC CASSQKGPGAYRSEQYF
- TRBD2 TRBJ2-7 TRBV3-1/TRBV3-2 TGTGCCAGCAGGAAGCGGGAGGTCGACGGGGAGCAGTACTTC CASRKREVDGEQYF
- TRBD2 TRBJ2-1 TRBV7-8 TGTGCCAGCAGCTTTGGTACTAGCGGGGTCGGTTCCTACAATGAGCAGTTCTTC CASSFGTSGVGSYNEQFF
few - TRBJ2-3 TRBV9 TGTGCCAGCAGCGTAGAGAGGGTGGATACGCAGTATTTT CASSVERVDTQYF
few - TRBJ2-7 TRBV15 TGTGCCACCAGCAGAGGAAAGCGGGCCTACGAGCAGTACTTC CATSRGKRAYEQYF
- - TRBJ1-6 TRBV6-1 TGTGCCAGCAGCGAAAGGTGGAGGGAGGACGGTGGTTCACCCCTCCACTTT CASSERWREDGGSPLHF
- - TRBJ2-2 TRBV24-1 TGTGCCACCAGTGATTTGGCGGACGGGGAGCTGTTTTTT CATSDLADGELFF
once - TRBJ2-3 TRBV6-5 TGTGCCAGCAGTTACGGAGCCCTATTTACGCAGTATTTT CASSYGALFTQYF
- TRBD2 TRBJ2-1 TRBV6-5 TGTGCCAGCAGTTACACGAGCGGGCCGGGGGGAGAGCAGTTCTTC CASSYTSGPGGEQFF
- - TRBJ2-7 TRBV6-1 TGTGCCAGCAGTGAAGCCGACGTGGGCGGAGGATCCTACGAGCAGTACTTC CASSEADVGGGSYEQYF
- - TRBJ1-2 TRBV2 TGTGCCAGCAGGGAGGGCAGGGCCACACTATACGTCGGCTACACCTTC CASREGRATLYVGYTF
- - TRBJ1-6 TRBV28 TGTGCCAGCAGTCCTCTTGGGGGGAGATTGGGCTCCTATAATTCACCCCTCCACTTT CASSPLGGRLGSYNSPLHF
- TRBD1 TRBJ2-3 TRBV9 TGTGCCAGCAGCGAGACCGGGACAGGCTCGGTGGATACGCAGTATTTT CASSETGTGSVDTQYF
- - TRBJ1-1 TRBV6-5 TGTGCCGTTCGAACAGGGTTGAACACTGAAGCTTTCTTT CAVRTGLNTEAFF
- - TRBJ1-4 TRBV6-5 TGTGCCAGCAGCTACACTAGCAGCGCAACTAATGAAAAACTGTTTTTT CASSYTSSATNEKLFF
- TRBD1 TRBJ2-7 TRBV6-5 TGTGCCAGCAGCGATGACAGGGCCCACGAGCAGTACTTC CASSDDRAHEQYF
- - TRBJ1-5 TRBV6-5 TGTGCCACCACCCCTGCCGCGGGGACCAATCAGCCCCAGCATTTT CATTPAAGTNQPQHF
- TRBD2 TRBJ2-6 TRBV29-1 TGCAGCGTGTCTAGCGGGCTGACCTCTGGGGCCAACGTCCTGACTTTC CSVSSGLTSGANVLTF